These 32 T cell receptor beta chains came from one sample sequenced in a study of T cells in Graves' hyperthyroidism and ophthalmopathy. The CDR3 regions of TCR beta were amplified from RNA transcripts. An initial round of RT-PCR targeting the TCR CDR3 relied on the HTBI primer set. TCRdb used MiXCR to reprocess the multiplex PCR reads, holding one entry per CDR3 protein. Counted here are about 710,000 distinct CDR3 sequences, around 17% occurring once; the ten biggest clones make up 8.4%. The source material was blood. The receptors shown here come from a man younger than 35 with Graves' hyperthyroidism.

This clonotype occurred many times. The V and J genes are TRBV30 and TRBJ2-2; 7 positions agree with TRBD1. CDR1 is GTSNPN and CDR2 is SVGIG in the germline V gene (reference sequence). The CDR3 has 14 amino acids. Germline trimming cut 3 bases from V and 5 bases from J; bases unmatched to any gene: 6. The CDR3 DNA is TGTGCCTGGAGCCCAGGGGACAGTACCGGGGAGCTGTTTTTT. It yields the protein CAWSPGDSTGELFF.

This rearrangement joins TRBV5-5 to TRBJ1-6; D may be TRBD1 (5 bases). This CDR3 has 13 amino acids. Germline CDR1 and CDR2: SGHKS and YYEKEE (reference sequence). Trimming removed 1 base from V and 14 bases from J, with 13 bases in between. CDR3 coding DNA: TGTGCCAGCAGCTTGTGGGGGAGGGAGGCCCTCCACTTT. Encoded protein: CASSLWGREALHF.

This clonotype was counted a few times. The rearrangement uses TRBV27 and TRBJ2-2; no definite D call. CDR3 size: 12 residues. Germline assignment: CDR1 MNHEY and CDR2 SMNVEV (reference sequence). V shed 3 bases and J shed 7 bases, with 6 bases lying between them. CDR3 nucleotides: TGTGCCAGCAGTTTTGCTAGCGGGGAGCTGTTTTTT. Translating gives CASSFASGELFF.

The chain links TRBV25-1 to TRBJ2-5; D possibly corresponds to TRBD2 (5 bases). V was clipped by 1 base and J by 6 bases, with 12 bases between them. Germline V gene lookup returns CDR1 MGHDK and CDR2 SYGVNS. The CDR3 totals 14 residues. CDR3 sequence (DNA): TGTGCCAGCAGTGAATCGGGGTCCGTGAAGACCCAGTACTTC. It is translated as CASSESGSVKTQYF.

This clonotype was recorded at least ten times. The CDR3: CASSPGGRQPQHF. The DNA for the CDR3 is TGTGCCAGCTCACCCGGGGGCAGGCAGCCCCAGCATTTT. V usage is TRBV18 and J usage is TRBJ1-5; D is perhaps TRBD1 (6 bases). The CDR3 is made up of 13 amino acids. CDR1 and CDR2 (germline): KGHSH, LQKENI. V lost 3 bases, J lost 7 bases, and 10 bases lay in between.

This clonotype has at least ten counts. V usage is TRBV6-2 or TRBV6-3 and J usage is TRBJ2-5; 7 bases line up with TRBD2. This CDR3 comprises 17 residues. J was trimmed by 0 bases and V by 0 bases; bases with no gene match: 7. CDR1 and CDR2 (germline): MNHEY, SVGEGT. The CDR3 spells CASSYSTAGTYQETQYF. The CDR3, as DNA: TGTGCCAGCAGTTACTCGACAGCGGGAACGTACCAAGAGACCCAGTACTTC.

In this sample, this clonotype turned up a few times. The chain is built from TRBV29-1 and TRBJ2-2, with 9 bases matching TRBD2. This CDR3 contains 14 residues. In germline, CDR1 is SQVTM, CDR2 ANQGSEA. V shed 4 bases and J 1 base; nucleotides not matched to a gene: 1. The CDR3 DNA follows: TGCAGCGTTGTGACTAGCGGGAACACCGGGGAGCTGTTTTTT. Its translation is CSVVTSGNTGELFF.

The chain combines TRBV3-1 with TRBJ2-4; 9 nucleotides agree with TRBD2. Germline values: CDR1 LGHDT, CDR2 YNNKEL (reference sequence). CDR3 length equals 17 residues. Trimming at V came to 0 bases and at J to 3 bases, leaving 6 bases not matched to a gene. DNA of the CDR3: TGTGCCAGCAGCCAAGAAGTGCGGGGGGGAGGCAAAAACATTCAGTACTTC. Amino acid sequence: CASSQEVRGGGKNIQYF.

The J gene is TRBJ2-5, the V gene TRBV20-1; 12 bases map to TRBD2. CDR1 and CDR2 from the germline V gene are DFQATT and SNEGSKA (reference sequence). The CDR3 has 16 amino acids. V was pared by 3 bases and J by 3 bases, with 8 bases of the junction left unmatched. The CDR3 here is CSASPSGRAWKETQYF. CDR3 DNA: TGCAGTGCTAGCCCTAGCGGGAGGGCCTGGAAAGAGACCCAGTACTTC.

J is TRBJ2-2 and V is TRBV24-1; 7 bases align to TRBD2. The CDR3 extends over 14 amino acids. Germline V gives CDR1 KGHDR, CDR2 SFDVKD. The trim removed 7 bases at V and 5 bases at J, leaving 6 bases unmatched. The CDR3 DNA sequence: TGTGCCACCAGGGGGTCGGGAGGAACCGGGGAGCTGTTTTTT. The encoded protein is CATRGSGGTGELFF.

The chain joins TRBV6-5 to TRBJ2-2; D is uncertain. Germline V gene sequence: CDR1 MNHEY, CDR2 SVGAGI. Deletions cut 0 bases from V and 11 bases from J, with 10 bases between. The CDR3 runs 13 residues. The CDR3: CASSYSSRGELFF. The CDR3 DNA reads TGTGCCAGCAGTTACTCGTCACGAGGAGAGCTGTTTTTT.

The chain combines TRBV19 with TRBJ2-5; D uncertain. Between the trimmed V and J ends, which lost 5 bases and 4 bases, there was a span of 11 bases. The CDR3 extends over 13 amino acids. Germline CDR1 and CDR2: LNHDA and SQIVND (reference sequence). CDR3 sequence (DNA): TGTGCCAGTAGTCAGATAGCCCCAGAGACCCAGTACTTC. Protein sequence: CASSQIAPETQYF. Looking up the rest from reference TRBV19 and TRBJ2-5 gives the full variable domain: DGGITQSPKYLFRKEGQNVTLSCEQNLNHDAMYWYRQDPGQGLRLIYYSQIVNDFQKGDIAEGYSVSREKKESFPLTVTSAQKNPTAFYLCASSQIAPETQYFGPGTRLLVL.

This clonotype was detected a few times. The chain has TRBV28 and TRBJ2-1; D might be TRBD2 (7 bases). This CDR3 has 16 residues. The ends were cut back, 11 bases at V and 1 base at J, with 21 bases in the middle. Germline V gene lookup returns CDR1 MDHEN and CDR2 SYDVKM. Written as DNA, the CDR3 is TGTGCCGCGACAAGGGGGGGCGGGAGTTCCTACAATGAGCAGTTCTTC. This encodes CAATRGGGSSYNEQFF.

This clonotype was detected only a few times. V usage is TRBV19 and J usage is TRBJ2-5, with 10 nucleotides matching TRBD1. J lost 5 bases, V lost 3 bases, and 6 bases had no gene match. Germline V gene lookup returns CDR1 LNHDA and CDR2 SQIVND (reference sequence). The CDR3 loop spans 15 amino acids. The CDR3 sequence: CASSIGQGGAETQYF. The CDR3, as DNA: TGTGCCAGTAGTATCGGACAGGGGGGGGCTGAGACCCAGTACTTC.

This clonotype showed up just a few times. The chain has TRBV25-1 and TRBJ2-7; 7 bases line up with TRBD2. V lost 2 bases, J lost 7 bases, and 8 bases stayed unmatched. The germline V gene encodes CDR1 MGHDK and CDR2 SYGVNS. This CDR3 has 14 residues. The CDR3 reads CASSEPREGGEQYF. The CDR3 DNA reads TGTGCCAGCAGTGAACCGAGGGAGGGCGGGGAGCAGTACTTC.

This clonotype turned up a few times. The V gene is TRBV7-2, the J gene TRBJ2-1; 15 bases line up with TRBD2. The V segment lost 1 base and the J segment 9 bases; nucleotides outside the gene matches: 4. This CDR3 contains 16 residues. Looked up from germline, CDR1 is SGHTA and CDR2 is FQGNSA. The CDR3 loop reads CASSLVGTSGRSEQFF. In DNA, the CDR3 is TGTGCCAGCAGCTTAGTCGGGACTAGCGGGAGGAGTGAGCAGTTCTTC.

This clonotype was counted ten times or more. The chain is built from TRBV6-1 and TRBJ2-7; D is perhaps TRBD1 (5 bases). V lost 4 bases to trimming and J lost 1 base, with 8 bases between them. CDR3 length: 13 amino acids. Germline-derived CDR1 and CDR2 are MNHNS and SASEGT. The CDR3 DNA sequence: TGTGCCAGCAGTGCGACAGATTCCTACGAGCAGTACTTC. Translation gives CASSATDSYEQYF.

This sequence joins TRBV3-1 and TRBJ1-3; 7 positions agree with TRBD1. The CDR3 has 16 amino acids. The V gene's germline CDR1 is LGHDT and CDR2 YNNKEL (reference sequence). J lost 0 bases, V lost 2 bases, and 4 bases had no gene match. CDR3 region: CASSQFTGASGNTIYF. The CDR3 DNA sequence: TGTGCCAGCAGCCAATTCACAGGGGCCTCTGGAAACACCATATATTTT.

This clonotype was recorded many times. The chain couples TRBV20-1 to TRBJ2-1; the match to TRBD1 covers 7 bases. The CDR3 runs to 15 residues. V was pared by 1 base and J by 3 bases, with 6 bases of the junction left unmatched. In germline, CDR1 is DFQATT, CDR2 SNEGSKA (reference sequence). This CDR3 reads CSARGWAGGYNEQFF. The DNA of the CDR3 is TGCAGTGCTAGAGGCTGGGCAGGGGGCTACAATGAGCAGTTCTTC.

This clonotype was picked up many times. This chain links TRBV6-2 or TRBV6-3 with TRBJ2-7, with D possibly being TRBD2 (7 bases). The germline gives CDR1 MNHEY, CDR2 SVGEGT. V was clipped by 2 bases and J by 6 bases, with 8 bases between them. The CDR3 runs to 12 residues. CDR3 DNA sequence: TGTGCCAGCAGTTACCGGGGGGCCGAGCAGTACTTC. Protein: CASSYRGAEQYF.

This clonotype came up a few times. The J gene is TRBJ2-1, the V gene TRBV9; D is unresolved. V lost 0 bases to trimming and J lost 2 bases, with 12 bases between them. Germline CDR1 and CDR2: SGDLS and YYNGEE. The CDR3 is 16 residues long. CDR3 DNA sequence: TGTGCCAGCAGCGTAGAAGGGTTAGGGACCTACAATGAGCAGTTCTTC. This translates into CASSVEGLGTYNEQFF.

In its sample, this clonotype was seen many times. The chain combines TRBV6-5 with TRBJ1-2; D is possibly TRBD1 (6 bases). The CDR3 is 15 amino acids. Germline CDR1 is MNHEY and CDR2 is SVGAGI. V was cut by 4 bases and J by 8 bases, with 20 bases left in between. In nucleotides, the CDR3 is TGTGCCAGCAGTTTCCAAGGGGACACCGGGGGGGGCTACACCTTC. Encoded protein: CASSFQGDTGGGYTF.

This clonotype was counted many times. V and J are TRBV27 and TRBJ2-6; D call uncertain. V gave up 8 bases and J gave up 2 bases, with 22 bases separating them. The CDR3 totals 18 residues. CDR1 and CDR2 (germline): MNHEY, SMNVEV (reference sequence). The CDR3 nucleotides read TGTGCCAGCTCCGAGTTCGGTCCCAACCCCCCTGGGGCCAACGTCCTGACTTTC. Translated: CASSEFGPNPPGANVLTF.

The chain carries TRBV3-1 and TRBJ2-3; maybe TRBD1 (6 bases). V was trimmed by 2 bases and J by 2 bases, leaving 11 bases between them. Germline values: CDR1 LGHDT, CDR2 YNNKEL (reference sequence). This CDR3 contains 15 residues. The CDR3 region is CASSQRGRVTDTQYF. In nucleotides, the CDR3 is TGTGCCAGCAGCCAAAGGGGGAGAGTCACAGATACGCAGTATTTT.

This clonotype was seen many times. The chain joins TRBV3-1 to TRBJ2-7; possible D gene TRBD1, 5 bases. The CDR3 is made up of 13 amino acids. The germline V gene encodes CDR1 LGHDT and CDR2 YNNKEL (reference sequence). V lost 3 bases, J lost 3 bases, and 9 bases lay in between. CDR3 residues: CASSHTGYYEQYF. The CDR3 nucleotides read TGTGCCAGCAGCCATACAGGTTACTACGAGCAGTACTTC.

This clonotype was recorded many times. The V and J genes are TRBV6-6 and TRBJ1-5, with a tentative D call TRBD1 (6 bases). The V end lost 2 bases, the J end lost 3 bases, and 14 bases lay between the germline ends. This CDR3 is built from 16 residues. Germline lookup yields CDR1 MNHNY and CDR2 SVGAGI (reference sequence). Here the CDR3 reads CASSYRGGANNQPQHF. DNA for the CDR3: TGTGCCAGCAGTTACAGGGGGGGCGCAAACAATCAGCCCCAGCATTTT.

Details on this clonotype: A much larger clone sits a single nucleotide away, making a read error possible. The chain links TRBV3-1 to TRBJ1-5; D is unresolved. CDR3 length equals 15 residues. The V gene's germline CDR1 is LGHDT and CDR2 YNNKEL (reference sequence). Written as DNA, the CDR3 is TGTACCAGCAGTCAGGACCTATCCCTCAATCAGCCCCAGCATTTT. Its translation: CTSSQDLSLNQPQHF.

This clonotype was recorded many times. The chain carries TRBV2 and TRBJ1-3; no firm D call. V dropped 5 bases and J dropped 0 bases, with 8 bases sitting between them. Germline V gene sequence: CDR1 SNHLY, CDR2 FYNNEI. This CDR3 region has 14 residues. The CDR3, as DNA: TGTGCCAGCAGTCCAGGCCACTCTGGAAACACCATATATTTT. The encoded protein is CASSPGHSGNTIYF.

Only a few counts were recorded for this clonotype. The chain has TRBV7-2 and TRBJ2-2; no definite D call. Trimming removed 8 bases from V and 1 base from J, with 11 bases in between. CDR3 length: 14 amino acids. Germline V CDR1 and CDR2: SGHTA, FQGNSA. Here the CDR3 reads CASAFPRNTGELFF. The CDR3 DNA sequence: TGTGCCAGCGCCTTTCCTAGGAACACCGGGGAGCTGTTTTTT. Full variable domain (remainder filled in from reference TRBV7-2 and TRBJ2-2): GAGVSQSPSNKVTEKGKDVELRCDPISGHTALYWYRQSLGQGLEFLIYFQGNSAPDKSGLPSDRFSAERTGGSVSTLTIQRTQQEDSAVYLCASAFPRNTGELFFGEGSRLTVL.

This clonotype was detected only a few times. This chain connects TRBV28 to TRBJ1-2; tentatively, D is TRBD1 (5 bases). The V end was cut by 3 bases, the J end by 3 bases, with 11 bases between. The CDR3 has 14 residues. CDR1 MDHEN and CDR2 SYDVKM come from the germline V gene. In nucleotides, the CDR3 is TGTGCCAGCAGTTTCAGGGAAGTTTACTATGGCTACACCTTC. Its translation: CASSFREVYYGYTF.

The sample holds many counts of this clonotype. The V gene is TRBV28, the J gene TRBJ1-2; 7 bases are shared with TRBD1. The CDR3 is 13 amino acids. J lost 6 bases, V lost 1 base, and 2 bases had no gene match. CDR1 is MDHEN, CDR2 SYDVKM, per germline. The CDR3 protein is CASSLYRGDGYTF. In DNA form, the CDR3 reads TGTGCCAGCAGTTTATACAGGGGCGATGGCTACACCTTC.

This clonotype was observed a handful of times. This chain joins TRBV10-3 and TRBJ2-3; D unclear. This CDR3 is built from 12 residues. Germline loops: CDR1 ENHRY, CDR2 SYGVKD. Between the trimmed V and J ends, which lost 10 bases and 5 bases, there was a span of 13 bases. CDR3 sequence: CANAPTIDTQYF. CDR3 DNA: TGTGCCAACGCTCCTACTATAGATACGCAGTATTTT.